This TCR beta chain was profiled in a study of blood T cell repertoires in COVID-19. Per the authors' pipeline: Reference gene primers were amplified, and this amplification served to estimate nucleated cell counts. Libraries were prepared by immunoSEQ multiplex PCR; TCRdb keeps only in-frame clonotypes and omits some of them. Clone size and V and J calls were adopted from that table, with D and trimming inferred from the DNA. The sample has about 97,000 clones, about 91% seen once. The germline V gene encodes CDR1 SGHRS and CDR2 YFSETQ. The CDR3 sequence is 16 residues long. The ends lost 4 bases at V and 8 bases at J; junction bases unmatched: 9.

This TCR was recovered from a man between 50 and 59 years old with COVID-19, enrolled during active disease. Sequencing used peripheral blood. The V and J genes are TRBV5-1 and TRBJ1-6; TRBD1 agrees at 10 bases. The CDR3 nucleotides read TGCGCCAGCAGCGGACGGACAGGGGGTCCCGATTCACCCCTCCACTTT. Translation: CASSGRTGGPDSPLHF.